Below, one T cell receptor (beta chain) is given with its context. The target antigen is unknown. CDR3 length: 15 amino acids. V was cut by 4 bases and J by 0 bases, with 11 bases left in between. The germline V gene encodes CDR1 SGHNT and CDR2 YYREEE (reference sequence). This sample was included in a study of tumor-infiltrating lymphocytes in primary liver carcinoma. As for the study in general: Patients were men and women aged 30 to 69 years. Per sample, productive TCRbeta reads numbered roughly 3.65 to 7.13 million, similar across tissue types. Notes on the study in general: Tumor samples exhibited a significantly greater top-250-clone fraction than blood samples (p = 0.039).

Germline DNA was also extracted, and blood RNA was taken from unsorted whole blood. Before any surgery took place, approximately 3.7 milliliters of peripheral blood were collected. With a constant-region primer, TCR beta cDNA was made from 500 ng of total RNA. Slightly modified ARM-PCR, run as three nested multiplex PCR rounds, produced the TCR beta libraries. The first two PCR rounds, roughly 9 cycles each, used TRBV1-TRBV30 forward primers and a C-beta reverse primer. MiXCR was run by TCRdb on the multiplex PCR reads, yielding one entry per CDR3 protein. The sample lists hundreds of thousands of distinct CDR3 sequences; over 55% were seen once.

This clonotype was sampled from a man between 40 and 49 years old with primary liver carcinoma and hepatitis B virus infection. The rearrangement uses TRBV5-4 and TRBJ1-5; D possibly corresponds to TRBD1 (5 bases). The source material was peripheral blood. The CDR3, as DNA: TGTGCCAGCAGCCTGGATGGGGGTAGCAATCAGCCCCAGCATTTT. Translating gives CASSLDGGSNQPQHF.